This T cell receptor beta chain was observed in a study of cytomegalovirus exposure and HLA in healthy donors (dated 2017 in TCRdb). In the study overall: A later analysis indicated that the roughly 130 validation repertoires were generated on the platform also employed for the roughly 720 repertoires of the first cohort. Besides the first cohort of 550 to 750 subjects, a separate validation cohort made up of some 110 different subjects was used. The aim of the study was to test whether cataloging public T cell receptors could identify signatures of past pathogen exposure. To predict cytomegalovirus infection status, the study combined high-throughput TCR immunosequencing, statistical association of individual TCRs with disease status, and machine learning.

CDR1 and CDR2 were assigned from the germline V gene as SGHTA and FQGNSA. Unmatched junction bases come to 9, with V trimmed by 8 bases and J by 6 bases. From cysteine to phenylalanine, the CDR3 is 14 amino acids long. Only the CDR3 portion is preserved as DNA: 42 bases, with reading frame beginning at the first base. Libraries came from the immunoSEQ multiplex PCR assay. Per the original workflow: A statistical classification framework was built for diagnosing cytomegalovirus status from the catalog of TCR beta chain sequences. The source is immuneACCESS, and TCRdb retained only in-frame sequences with V and J called. Part of the clones is not carried over; for the studies checked, unresolved V genes explain less than half of this, and the remainder is unexplained. The D gene and trimming were derived from the DNA, and the V and J assignments and clone size from that table. The sample yields tens of thousands of clones; 90% to 95% were counted once. The ten most abundant clones make up 3.6% of the sample.

Broad study findings and their caveats: The authors suggested that the approach could potentially be generalized to other disease states and immunological phenotypes. The validation cohort had no HLA typing available for a later analysis, so co-occurrence within that cohort was assessed over all 130 or so repertoires. While some public TCRs were present in many individuals, most TCR sequences turned up only very rarely across donors. A total of 150 or so TCR beta chains were listed by the study as associated with cytomegalovirus. A later analysis found that TCRs clustered in the first cohort also tended to co-occur in the 95 to 150 validation repertoires, with approximately 93% of cluster scores above 0. The classifier was reported to diagnose cytomegalovirus status with high specificity and sensitivity in both the original cohort and the validation cohort. In vitro tests confirmed that a few of the cytomegalovirus-associated TCR beta chains recognize cytomegalovirus antigens.

Of note for this clone: What this receptor recognizes is not known. No quality values exist for individual bases; no much larger clone is one base distant.

Donors formed part of the validation cohort, which comprised fewer than 150 subjects and was distinct from the first cohort of under 850 subjects. This receptor was identified in a woman aged 30 to 39 in good health and CMV-seronegative. Sequencing used PBMCs. The rearranged chain carries TRBV7-2 and TRBJ2-1; 8 bases in between match TRBD2. The CDR3 amino acid sequence is: CASGGTRVGNEQFF. The bases read TGTGCCAGCGGAGGGACTAGAGTGGGCAATGAGCAGTTCTTC.